The sequence of this T cell receptor beta chain was determined in a study of cytomegalovirus exposure and HLA in healthy donors. This clone appeared a few times. No antigen is known for it. Primers: 60 Vbeta forward and 13 Jbeta reverse. The table came from immunoSEQ multiplex PCR; TCRdb's copy has only in-frame clones and leaves some out. Of 150,000 to 200,000 clones listed, about 85% are singletons. This CDR3 comprises 14 residues. Germline CDR1 LNHDA, CDR2 SQIVND (reference sequence). V was shortened by 6 bases and J by 1 base, with 12 bases between the two germline ends. Study-level results: Later on, analysis showed that most CMV-associated TCR beta chains appeared to be HLA-restricted. Solely CMV serostatus was available to characterize immune exposure. TCR beta V- and J-gene trimming was later associated with a missense DCLRE1C variant. When a later analysis compared HLA-associated TCR beta chains with equally common others, the HLA-associated chains turned out to be more clonally expanded and to have lower generation probabilities.

The TCR was taken from a man aged 25 to 40 in good health and CMV-seropositive. V is TRBV19 and J is TRBJ1-1; D gene unclear. The sequenced sample was PBMCs. The DNA of the CDR3 is TGTGCCAGTAGGGGGAGAGGAGGGAACACTGAAGCTTTCTTT. This sequence encodes CASRGRGGNTEAFF.